The clone carrying this T cell receptor beta chain showed up just a few times. The data are from a study of shared clonotypes between healthy human individuals. The CDR3 sequence is 15 residues long. The junction had 1 base not matched to a gene; V was cut back by 4 bases and J by 0 bases. CDR1 and CDR2 (germline): MRHNA, SNTAGT. Assay: immunoSEQ multiplex PCR; the TCRdb copy retains only in-frame clones and omits some. The top ten clones hold approximately 53% of a sample with 80,000 to 100,000 clones, approximately 63% of them seen once. This TCR was recovered from a man under 40 in good health. The sample taken for sequencing was memory CD8+ T cells sorted from blood. The subset: CD45RO+ cells pooled with CCR7-negative TemRA cells. The rearrangement joins TRBV6-4 to TRBJ2-1, with TRBD2 matching 9 bases. CDR3 bases: TGTGCCAGCAGTGTAGCGGGAGACTCCTACAATGAGCAGTTCTTC. Residues: CASSVAGDSYNEQFF.